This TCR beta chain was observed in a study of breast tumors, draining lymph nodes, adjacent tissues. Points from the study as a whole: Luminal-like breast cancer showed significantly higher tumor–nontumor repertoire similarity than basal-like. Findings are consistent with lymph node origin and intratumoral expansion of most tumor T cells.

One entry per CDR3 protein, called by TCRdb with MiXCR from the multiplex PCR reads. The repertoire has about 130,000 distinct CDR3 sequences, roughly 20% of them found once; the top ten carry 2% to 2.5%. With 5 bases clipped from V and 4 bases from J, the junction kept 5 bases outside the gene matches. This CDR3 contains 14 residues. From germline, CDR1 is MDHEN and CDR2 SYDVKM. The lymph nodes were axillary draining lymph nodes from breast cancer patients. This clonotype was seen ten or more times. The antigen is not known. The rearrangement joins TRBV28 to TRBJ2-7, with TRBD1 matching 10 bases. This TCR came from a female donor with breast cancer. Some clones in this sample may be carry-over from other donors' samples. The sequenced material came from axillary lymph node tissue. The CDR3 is CASSRDRGSYEQYF. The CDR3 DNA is TGTGCCAGCAGTCGGGACAGGGGTTCGTACGAGCAGTACTTC. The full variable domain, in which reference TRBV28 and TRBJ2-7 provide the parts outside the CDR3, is DVKVTQSSRYLVKRTGEKVFLECVQDMDHENMFWYRQDPGLGLRLIYFSYDVKMKEKGDIPEGYSVSREKKERFSLILESASTNQTSMYLCASSRDRGSYEQYFGPGTRLTVT.